This TCR beta chain was documented in a study of early T cells in non-severe SARS-CoV-2 infection. The V and J ends lost 5 bases and 2 bases, in that order; junction bases with no gene match: 12. CDR1 and CDR2 (germline): SEHNR, FQNEAQ (reference sequence). This CDR3 is 17 amino acids long. This clonotype was found many times. The antigen is unknown. The study, taken as a whole, reports: Matching against VDJdb likely underestimated virus-specific expansions, favoring anti-spike CD8.

TCRdb ran MiXCR on the 5' RACE reads and lists one entry per CDR3 protein. The top ten hold approximately 6.6% of the sample, which has about 17,000 distinct CDR3 sequences, over 5.5% seen once. The chain carries TRBV7-9 and TRBJ1-2, with TRBD1 matching over 9 bases. This material consisted of whole blood, taken at baseline. The TCR comes from an adult who was a healthcare worker with PCR-confirmed SARS-CoV-2 infection or an uninfected control (not recorded which). CDR3 sequence reads: CASSGKYRGPLNYGYTF. In nucleotides, the CDR3 is TGTGCCAGCAGCGGCAAATACAGGGGGCCGCTAAACTATGGCTACACCTTC.